This T cell receptor (beta chain) comes out of a study of cytomegalovirus exposure and HLA in healthy donors. Comment on this clone: Its target is not known.

The PCR had 60 Vbeta and 13 Jbeta primers. TCRdb's table, derived via immunoSEQ multiplex PCR, lists solely in-frame clones and lacks some. The repertoire holds approximately 150,000 clones, roughly 82% seen once, with roughly 3.2% in the top ten. General study results and limits: Across donors, presence/absence analyses took sequencing depth to be roughly uniform. Excluded: some indistinguishable V segments such as TRBV6-2 and TRBV6-3.

Germline CDR1 reads SGHRS; CDR2 reads YFSETQ. CDR3 length: 13 residues. Trimming removed 4 bases from V and 6 bases from J; junction bases left unmatched: 2. The source is a man in his late teens or twenties in good health and CMV-seropositive. V gene TRBV5-1 combines with J gene TRBJ1-2; TRBD1 matches 11 bases. The sequencing sample was made of PBMCs. The chain's CDR3 is CASSAGQGDGYTF. The CDR3 coding sequence is TGCGCCAGCAGCGCGGGACAGGGGGATGGCTACACCTTC.